The 8 T cell receptor beta chains given below trace back to one sample, sequenced in a study of blood T cell repertoires in COVID-19. Repertoires were generated with immunoSEQ multiplex PCR, while TCRdb's copy carries only in-frame clones and drops some. The profile covers roughly 300,000 clones, with approximately 91% appearing a single time and roughly 2.1% taken by the ten largest. The sequenced sample was PBMCs or T cells enriched from blood (not recorded which). These receptor sequences come from a middle-aged woman with acute COVID-19.

V is TRBV19 and J is TRBJ2-7, with D perhaps TRBD1 (6 bases). Looked up from germline, CDR1 is LNHDA and CDR2 is SQIVND (reference sequence). The CDR3 has 13 residues. Trimming removed 4 bases at V and 2 bases at J, with 9 bases between. This CDR3 reads CASSTTGTYEQYF. The CDR3 bases are TGTGCCAGTAGTACTACAGGGACCTACGAGCAGTACTTC.

This clone was detected once. This chain joins TRBV28 and TRBJ1-5; no definite D call. The CDR3 loop spans 15 amino acids. In germline, CDR1 is MDHEN, CDR2 SYDVKM. Trimming left V 5 bases short and J 4 bases short, with 15 bases between. DNA for the CDR3: TGTGCCAGCAGTCAAGCGACCGGTGGTAATCAGCCCCAGCATTTT. Its protein is CASSQATGGNQPQHF.

This sequence joins TRBV2 and TRBJ2-5; TRBD1 agrees at 9 bases. Germline lookup yields CDR1 SNHLY and CDR2 FYNNEI. The CDR3 is made up of 16 amino acids. V lost 5 bases, J lost 4 bases, and 11 bases stayed unmatched. The chain's CDR3 is CASSSQGAGVRETQYF. Here the CDR3 DNA reads TGTGCCAGCAGTTCACAGGGGGCTGGGGTTCGAGAGACCCAGTACTTC.

The gene calls are TRBV4-2 and TRBJ2-1; TRBD2 matches at 8 bases. The ends lost 1 base at V and 8 bases at J; junction bases unmatched: 13. The CDR3 loop spans 17 amino acids. The germline CDR1 and CDR2 sequences are LGHNA and YNFKEQ. The CDR3 bases are TGTGCCAGCAGCCAAGCTGTTTTCCGGACTAGCAGGGATGAGCAGTTCTTC. This translates into CASSQAVFRTSRDEQFF.

V and J are TRBV7-2 and TRBJ2-3, with 9 bases aligning to TRBD1. V shed 6 bases, J shed 4 bases, and the junction held 8 bases outside the gene matches. This CDR3 has 15 amino acids. Germline V gene lookup returns CDR1 SGHTA and CDR2 FQGNSA. CDR3 loop: CASRDVGQGPDTQYF. CDR3 coding DNA: TGTGCCAGCAGGGATGTGGGACAGGGCCCAGATACGCAGTATTTT.

The CDR3 nucleotides read TGTGCCAGCAGCTTAGGGGGACAATACACTGAAGCTTTCTTT. This translates into CASSLGGQYTEAFF. The chain is built from TRBV11-3 and TRBJ1-1, with D tentatively TRBD1 (6 bases). This CDR3 spans 14 amino acids. The germline V and J ends were trimmed by 1 base and 3 bases, with 9 bases remaining between them. Germline lookup yields CDR1 SGHNT and CDR2 YENEEA.

The chain uses TRBV5-5 and TRBJ1-4; 11 nucleotides line up with TRBD1. V lost 4 bases and J lost 4; bases outside the gene matches: 12. Germline loops: CDR1 SGHKS, CDR2 YYEKEE (reference sequence). This CDR3 has 18 residues. The CDR3 DNA is TGTGCCAGCAGCGCGGATGACGGACAGGGGGCTTATAATGAAAAACTGTTTTTT. This encodes CASSADDGQGAYNEKLFF. The complete variable domain, with remaining parts taken from reference TRBV5-5 and TRBJ1-4, reads DAGVTQSPTHLIKTRGQQVTLRCSPISGHKSVSWYQQVLGQGPQFIFQYYEKEERGRGNFPDRFSARQFPNYSSELNVNALLLGDSALYLCASSADDGQGAYNEKLFFGSGTQLSVL.

The CDR3 spells CASSQGFSGGRREQYF. CDR3 coding DNA: TGTGCCAGCAGCCAGGGCTTTAGCGGGGGGCGCCGCGAGCAGTACTTC. The chain is built from TRBV3-1 (or the pseudogene TRBV3-2) and TRBJ2-7, with TRBD2 matching 10 bases. From germline, CDR1 is LGHDT and CDR2 YNNKEL (reference sequence). V was pared by 3 bases and J by 6 bases, with 11 bases of the junction left unmatched. The CDR3 is 16 amino acids.